Listed below are T cell receptor beta chains from one sample, sequenced in a study of blood T cell repertoires in COVID-19. Libraries were prepared by immunoSEQ multiplex PCR; TCRdb keeps only in-frame clonotypes and omits some of them. This sample has 350,000 or so clones, with more than 70% found just once. The sequencing input was PBMCs or T cells enriched from blood (not recorded which). These receptors were taken from a woman between 25 and 40 years old who had been exposed to COVID-19. Each CDR3 is given without its conserved first and last residue.

TRBJ2-1 | TRBV28 | ASSNRDRSYNEQF
TRBJ2-5 | TRBV5-6 | ASSLAGQGFSETQY
TRBJ2-3 | TRBV11-3 | ASSLRGPDTQY
TRBJ1-4 | TRBV2 | ASTAGQGAGTNEKLF
TRBJ2-2 | TRBV27 | ASSPTDRGGSGELF
TRBJ2-7 | TRBV10-3 | AISERGQSSYEQY
TRBJ1-2 | TRBV25-1 | ASWGGHYGYT
TRBJ2-2 | TRBV28 | ASSSIWTAQGLAGVPGELF
TRBJ1-1 | TRBV19 | ASSISSDSWAF
TRBJ2-6 | TRBV28 | ASSNRDTLSGANVLT
TRBJ1-2 | TRBV27 | ASSLAGDRGRNYGYT
TRBJ1-5 | TRBV7-2 | ASSPGTGGDQPQH
TRBJ1-4 | TRBV18 | ASSPLATNEKLF
TRBJ1-2 | TRBV28 | AIRAGRFGYT
TRBJ2-5 | TRBV18 | ASSPAVTWQETQY
TRBJ2-5 | TRBV5-4 | ASRRGWEETQY
TRBJ1-2 | TRBV19 | ASRTDSNYGYT